This TCR beta chain was recovered during a study of cytomegalovirus exposure and HLA in healthy donors. Each donor was healthy, and each was a bone marrow donor. Study results and caveats: A reported reduction in N-insertions relative to the approximately 670-donor mean was seen in an Asian-associated ancestry cluster in a later analysis. Excluded: some indistinguishable V segments such as TRBV6-2 and TRBV6-3. A likely sequencing artifact accounted for one observed cluster of highly shared sequence variants.

This PCR relied on a set of 60 Vbeta primers and 13 Jbeta primers. Sequencing used immunoSEQ multiplex PCR; TCRdb keeps in-frame clones, though not all of them. The sample has 130,000 to 150,000 clones, around 80% seen once. Germline V gene sequence: CDR1 MNHEY, CDR2 SMNVEV (reference sequence). This CDR3 has 16 residues. The V and J ends lost 3 bases and 6 bases, in that order; junction bases with no gene match: 9. Notes on this clone: Its antigen is unidentified.

The chain combines TRBV27 with TRBJ2-2, with 8 bases identical to TRBD2. The specimen was PBMCs. The receptor comes from a boy aged 2 to 9 in good health and CMV-seronegative. The CDR3 loop is CASSFIQGLGPGELFF. CDR3 sequence (DNA): TGTGCCAGCAGTTTTATCCAGGGACTAGGTCCCGGGGAGCTGTTTTTT.